Here is one T cell receptor (beta chain) with its context. The antigen is not known. This sample was included in a study of siplizumab effects on memory and regulatory T cells. General study results and limits: The naive T cell population seemed more diverse than memory cells and seemed a major contributor to the alloresponse. The study found that mappable alloreactive CD4+ clones averaged roughly 70% Treg-derived with siplizumab and approximately 27% in controls. Alloreactive sequences tracing back to unstimulated CD4+ memory cells fell significantly with siplizumab.

The method was immunoSEQ multiplex PCR; TCRdb's version includes in-frame clones alone and lacks a portion of them. Among roughly 120,000 clones listed, about 94% were seen once. Germline values: CDR1 SGHRS, CDR2 YFSETQ. The CDR3 is 13 amino acids. V lost 0 bases to trimming and J lost 3 bases, with 4 bases between them. The chain links TRBV5-1 to TRBJ2-1, with D unresolved. This TCR derives from a human donor in good health. Input material: non-Treg CD4+ T cells sorted from blood. CDR3 DNA: TGCGCCAGCAGCTTGGACAGCTACAATGAGCAGTTCTTC. It specifies CASSLDSYNEQFF.